What follows are 30 T cell receptor beta chains derived from one specimen sequenced in a study of read filtering for tumor transcriptome and immune sequencing. From approximately 430 ng of RNA, a library with molecular barcoded alpha/delta and beta/gamma adaptors was made. TCRdb re-analysed the reads in MiXCR, keeping a single row per CDR3 protein. The sample carries 50,000 or so distinct CDR3 sequences, roughly a fifth recorded once. The source material was a population of CD138-negative cells sorted from bone marrow. The receptors stem from a donor at least 40 years old with multiple myeloma.

CDR3 region: CASSLDSPANGNTIYF. CDR3 nucleotides: TGTGCCAGCAGCCTTGACAGCCCCGCAAATGGGAACACCATATATTTT. This chain connects TRBV2 to TRBJ1-3, with D maybe TRBD1 (5 bases). Germline values: CDR1 SNHLY, CDR2 FYNNEI. The CDR3 is 16 residues long. The V end lost 6 bases, the J end lost 7 bases, and 22 bases lay between the germline ends. The whole variable domain, filled in from reference TRBV2 and TRBJ1-3, reads EPEVTQTPSHQVTQMGQEVILRCVPISNHLYFYWYRQILGQKVEFLVSFYNNEISEKSEIFDDQFSVERPDGSNFTLKIRSTKLEDSAMYFCASSLDSPANGNTIYFGEGSWLTVV.

The gene calls are TRBV9 and TRBJ2-7, with a possible D match to TRBD2 (5 bases). The CDR3 is 15 amino acids. V lost 4 bases to trimming and J lost 0 bases, with 14 bases between them. Germline assignment: CDR1 SGDLS and CDR2 YYNGEE. DNA for the CDR3: TGTGCCAGCAGCACCATTCGGGCGGGCTCCTACGAGCAGTACTTC. It encodes CASSTIRAGSYEQYF.

Ten or more counts support this clonotype. The chain couples TRBV12-5 to TRBJ1-1; TRBD1 might be the D (6 bases). The germline V gene encodes CDR1 LGHNT and CDR2 FRNRAP. The CDR3 has 14 amino acids. V lost 6 bases, J lost 0 bases, and 11 bases lay in between. As DNA, the CDR3 is TGTGCTAGTGGCCCTACAGGGATGAACACTGAAGCTTTCTTT. Translating gives CASGPTGMNTEAFF.

This clonotype has more than one count but fewer than ten. This chain links TRBV2 with TRBJ1-1; D uncertain. Germline loops: CDR1 SNHLY, CDR2 FYNNEI. The CDR3 extends over 15 amino acids. V was clipped by 6 bases and J by 0 bases, with 14 bases between them. CDR3 bases: TGTGCCAGCAGCGAGCAGAAACAGATGAACACTGAAGCTTTCTTT. It specifies CASSEQKQMNTEAFF.

This clonotype was observed many times. The genes are TRBV12-3 or TRBV12-4 and TRBJ2-2; 14 nucleotides agree with TRBD2. This CDR3 has 16 residues. V was pared by 6 bases and J by 6 bases, with 6 bases of the junction left unmatched. The chain's CDR3 is CASRSPGLAGAGELFF. The CDR3 DNA reads as TGTGCCAGCAGATCGCCGGGACTAGCGGGAGCCGGGGAGCTGTTTTTT.

This clonotype was observed many times. DNA of the CDR3: TGTGCCAGCAGTTTACAGTATGAGCAGTTCTTC. Translated, it gives CASSLQYEQFF. This chain connects TRBV12-3 or TRBV12-4 to TRBJ2-1; D gene uncertain. V gave up 2 bases and J gave up 8 bases, with 4 bases separating them. This CDR3 contains 11 residues.

This clonotype counts as medium-sized. The V and J genes are TRBV7-3 and TRBJ2-2; D is unresolved. The CDR3 contains 15 residues. Germline V gene sequence: CDR1 SGHTA, CDR2 FQGTGA. V was pared by 2 bases and J by 8 bases, with 15 bases between. The CDR3 DNA reads as TGTGCCAGCAGCTTATCGGGCCCTGCGGATGGGGAGCTGTTTTTT. Translating it yields CASSLSGPADGELFF. The complete variable domain, with remaining parts taken from reference TRBV7-3 and TRBJ2-2, reads GAGVSQTPSNKVTEKGKYVELRCDPISGHTALYWYRQSLGQGPEFLIYFQGTGAADDSGLPNDRFFAVRPEGSVSTLKIQRTERGDSAVYLCASSLSGPADGELFFGEGSRLTVL.

This sequence joins TRBV11-3 and TRBJ2-5; weak D call: TRBD1 (5 bases). From germline, CDR1 is SGHNT and CDR2 YENEEA. V was trimmed by 3 bases and J by 5 bases, leaving 10 bases between them. The CDR3 loop spans 13 amino acids. The DNA for the CDR3 is TGTGCCAGCAGCTTCCGGCAGGGTGAGACCCAGTACTTC. This gives the protein CASSFRQGETQYF.

This clonotype has a count of ten or more. The chain links TRBV11-3 to TRBJ2-7; 10 bases are shared with TRBD2. From germline, CDR1 is SGHNT and CDR2 YENEEA. J gave up 5 bases and V 1 base, and 8 bases lay outside the gene matches. CDR3 length: 16 amino acids. CDR3 protein: CASSLGHSGRSHEQYF. The CDR3 DNA reads TGTGCCAGCAGCTTAGGTCATAGCGGGAGGTCGCACGAGCAGTACTTC.

V is TRBV7-9 and J is TRBJ2-3; TRBD2 aligns across 9 bases. The CDR3 covers 17 residues. V was clipped by 4 bases and J by 2 bases; unmatched bases: 10. Germline V gene data show CDR1 as SEHNR and CDR2 as FQNEAQ (reference sequence). The CDR3 region is CASSSHRGGASTDTQYF. For the CDR3, the DNA is TGTGCCAGCAGCTCCCACCGCGGGGGGGCCTCCACAGATACGCAGTATTTT.

The sample holds many counts of this clonotype. The chain uses TRBV20-1 and TRBJ2-1; D perhaps matches TRBD1 (6 bases). Trimming removed 6 bases at V and 7 bases at J, with 19 bases between. Germline V gene data show CDR1 as DFQATT and CDR2 as SNEGSKA (reference sequence). CDR3 length: 14 residues. CDR3 amino acids: CSAQSGTQMNEQFF. The CDR3 DNA reads as TGCAGTGCCCAATCCGGGACACAGATGAATGAGCAGTTCTTC.

This clonotype has a count of ten or more. Germline is not matched at one junction end, which may reflect a read error. The V gene is TRBV5-1, the J gene TRBJ2-1; D assignment may be TRBD1 or TRBD2 (5 bases each). CDR3 length equals 15 residues. Germline loops: CDR1 SGHRS, CDR2 YFSETQ. The chain's CDR3 is CASSQTSGTKKSWVF. CDR3 in DNA: TGCGCCAGCAGCCAAACCTCCGGGACCAAAAAGAGCTGGGTCTTC.

The chain recombines TRBV20-1 with TRBJ1-5; D is unresolved. Germline V gene data show CDR1 as DFQATT and CDR2 as SNEGSKA (reference sequence). The V and J ends lost 4 bases and 4 bases respectively, with 8 bases between them. This CDR3 has 12 amino acids. The CDR3 sequence: CSATTRNQPQHF. Written as DNA, the CDR3 is TGCAGTGCTACGACAAGGAATCAGCCCCAGCATTTT.

Details on this clonotype: One end of the junction varies from germline; a read error may be responsible. The genes are TRBV6-1 and TRBJ1-1; D uncertain. This CDR3 spans 13 amino acids. Germline V CDR1 and CDR2: MNHNS, SASEGT. CDR3: CACRSSWNTEAFF. For the CDR3, the DNA is TGTGCCTGCAGGTCAAGCTGGAACACTGAAGCTTTCTTT.

This clonotype was seen at least ten times. The V call is TRBV6-5, the J call TRBJ2-7; 7 nucleotides line up with TRBD1. The CDR3 has 12 amino acids. CDR1 is MNHEY, CDR2 SVGAGI, per germline. Losses at the gene ends were 6 bases for V and 8 bases for J; bases not matched to a gene: 7. The CDR3: CASRGDSGQQYF. The CDR3 nucleotides read TGTGCCAGCAGGGGGGACAGCGGACAGCAGTACTTC.

This clonotype came up many times. V and J are TRBV20-1 and TRBJ2-1; D may be TRBD2 (5 bases). CDR3 length: 20 residues. The germline V gene encodes CDR1 DFQATT and CDR2 SNEGSKA (reference sequence). V was pared by 0 bases and J by 0 bases, with 24 bases between. The CDR3 nucleotides are TGCAGTGCTAGAGATCTCGACGTACGGGGTATCGTCGGCTCCTACAATGAGCAGTTCTTC. It encodes CSARDLDVRGIVGSYNEQFF.

This chain joins TRBV7-8 and TRBJ1-1; D gene unclear. Trimming removed 4 bases at V and 7 bases at J, with 10 bases between. Germline values: CDR1 SGHVS, CDR2 FQNEAQ. This CDR3 comprises 12 residues. The DNA for the CDR3 is TGTGCCAGCAGCTCCAACTCGGGTGAAGCTTTCTTT. Protein: CASSSNSGEAFF.

This clonotype came up many times. The J gene is TRBJ2-1, the V gene TRBV12-3 or TRBV12-4; no reliable D call. This CDR3 is 14 amino acids long. V was cut by 3 bases and J by 5 bases, with 11 bases left in between. The CDR3 DNA sequence: TGTGCCAGCAGTTTTCTGGGCAGGAACAATGAGCAGTTCTTC. This sequence encodes CASSFLGRNNEQFF.

This clonotype was observed many times. The chain couples TRBV29-1 to TRBJ2-5; 10 positions match TRBD1. Germline CDR1 is SQVTM and CDR2 is ANQGSEA. This CDR3 is 15 amino acids long. With V trimmed by 4 bases and J by 5 bases, 10 bases remained unmatched. CDR3: CSVGPGTGVGETQYF. CDR3 nucleotides: TGCAGCGTTGGACCTGGGACAGGGGTGGGTGAGACCCAGTACTTC.

With respect to this clonotype: This may be a read error, as it is one base from a much larger clone. CDR3: CASSSPTSNEQLF. The CDR3 DNA sequence: TGTGCCAGCAGCTCTCCGACTAGTAATGAGCAGCTCTTC. This sequence joins TRBV7-3 and TRBJ2-1; perhaps TRBD2 as D (6 bases). This CDR3 spans 13 amino acids. Germline CDR1 and CDR2: SGHTA and FQGTGA.

Concerning this clonotype: A much more abundant neighbour one base away suggests this may be a read error. DNA of the CDR3: TGTGCCATCACGCGCCAGGCCCCAAATCAGCCCCAGCATTTT. It is translated as CAITRQAPNQPQHF. V usage is TRBV6-6 and J usage is TRBJ1-5; the D is unclear. Germline values: CDR1 MNHNY, CDR2 SVGAGI (reference sequence). The CDR3 covers 14 residues. With 10 bases removed from V and 4 bases from J, the gap between germline ends came to 17 bases.

By share, this clonotype ranks as medium-sized. V is TRBV28 and J is TRBJ2-2, with D hard to call. The germline CDR1 and CDR2 sequences are MDHEN and SYDVKM. Trimming left V 5 bases short and J 5 bases short, with 6 bases between. This CDR3 region has 12 residues. The CDR3 DNA sequence: TGTGCCAGCAGTCCATTTACCGGGGAGCTGTTTTTT. Protein: CASSPFTGELFF.

V and J are TRBV5-1 and TRBJ2-1, with a possible D match to TRBD2 (6 bases). This CDR3 contains 15 residues. V lost 1 base, J lost 7 bases, and 15 bases lay in between. Per the germline V gene, CDR1 is SGHRS and CDR2 is YFSETQ. The CDR3: CASSLTSWSFNEQFF. As DNA, the CDR3 is TGCGCCAGCAGCTTGACTAGCTGGAGCTTTAATGAGCAGTTCTTC.

This clonotype was observed at least ten times. The V call is TRBV27, the J call TRBJ2-3; TRBD2 agrees at 13 bases. The J segment lost 1 base and the V segment lost 8 bases, leaving 0 bases of the junction unmatched. Germline assignment: CDR1 MNHEY and CDR2 SMNVEV (reference sequence). This CDR3 comprises 14 residues. This chain's CDR3 is CASGTSGGTDTQYF. Written as DNA, the CDR3 is TGTGCCAGCGGGACTAGCGGGGGCACAGATACGCAGTATTTT.

The table lists this clonotype with many counts. The chain uses TRBV11-2 and TRBJ1-1; unclear D gene. Germline V lookup: CDR1 SGHAT, CDR2 FQNNGV. This CDR3 is 13 amino acids long. Trimming removed 3 bases from V and 1 base from J, with 6 bases in between. Written as DNA, the CDR3 is TGTGCCAGCAGCTTTATCCGGAACACTGAAGCTTTCTTT. Its translation is CASSFIRNTEAFF.

This clonotype was detected many times. The rearrangement joins TRBV12-5 to TRBJ1-1, with D unresolved. Germline values: CDR1 LGHNT, CDR2 FRNRAP. The CDR3 runs to 15 residues. The ends were cut back, 0 bases at V and 4 bases at J, with 12 bases in the middle. CDR3 in amino acids: CASGLVGGPGTEAFF. The CDR3 DNA sequence: TGTGCTAGTGGTTTGGTCGGAGGGCCGGGCACTGAAGCTTTCTTT.

This clonotype was detected ten times or more. The chain employs TRBV11-1 and TRBJ1-6, with D possibly being TRBD1 (5 bases). The CDR3 extends over 16 amino acids. Germline CDR1 reads SGHAT; CDR2 reads FQDESV (reference sequence). Trimming took 5 bases from V and 7 from J, leaving 18 bases between them. This CDR3 is CASSALVGTSNSPLHF. CDR3 nucleotides: TGTGCCAGCAGCGCCTTAGTGGGGACCTCAAATTCACCCCTCCACTTT. The entire variable domain, with the rest obtained from reference TRBV11-1 and TRBJ1-6, is as follows: EAEVAQSPRYKITEKSQAVAFWCDPISGHATLYWYRQILGQGPELLVQFQDESVVDDSQLPKDRFSAERLKGVDSTLKIQPAELGDSAMYLCASSALVGTSNSPLHFGNGTRLTVT.

This clonotype was seen repeatedly, ten times or more. This chain joins TRBV19 and TRBJ2-1, with D possibly TRBD1 on 5 matching bases. The CDR3 is made up of 13 amino acids. Trimming stripped 2 bases from V and 7 bases from J, with 9 bases between. Per germline, CDR1 LNHDA and CDR2 SQIVND (reference sequence). The CDR3 sequence is CASSIRGTNEQFF. The CDR3 DNA sequence: TGTGCCAGTAGTATAAGGGGAACAAATGAGCAGTTCTTC.

This clonotype was observed many times. V gene TRBV2 combines with J gene TRBJ2-5; the D gene is possibly TRBD2 (5 bases). The CDR3 has 15 amino acids. V was trimmed by 1 base and J by 9 bases, leaving 18 bases between them. Per germline, CDR1 SNHLY and CDR2 FYNNEI. The CDR3 DNA reads as TGTGCCAGCAGTGAAGGCAGCGGCCTCTCTGGGGCCCAGTACTTC. Translation: CASSEGSGLSGAQYF.

This clonotype was seen more than once but under ten times. J is TRBJ2-1 and V is TRBV10-3; 9 bases line up with TRBD2. The germline V gene encodes CDR1 ENHRY and CDR2 SYGVKD. V trimming: 6 bases; J trimming: 7 bases; junction bases outside the gene matches: 10. This CDR3 spans 15 amino acids. CDR3 sequence reads: CAISSGTSRGNEQFF. DNA for the CDR3: TGTGCCATCAGCTCCGGGACTAGCAGAGGGAATGAGCAGTTCTTC.